These T cell receptor beta chains were read from a single sample in a study of blood T cell repertoires in COVID-19. The table came from immunoSEQ multiplex PCR; TCRdb's copy has only in-frame clones and leaves some out. The sample has 200,000 to 250,000 clones; 70% to 90% are singletons. The sample was PBMCs or T cells enriched from blood (not recorded which). The source is a man aged 30 to 39 who had recovered from COVID-19. CDR3s include the opening cysteine and the closing phenylalanine or tryptophan.

J | V | CDR3
TRBJ2-1 | TRBV7-9 | CASSLLLAGYNEQFF
TRBJ2-3 | TRBV7-6 | CASSSSTNRGKGDTQYF
TRBJ2-4 | TRBV29-1 | CSVVTGWDKNIQYF
TRBJ2-7 | TRBV27 | CASSLQGTGGSYEQYF
TRBJ2-1 | TRBV2 | CASGGEYNEQFF
TRBJ2-1 | TRBV7-9 | CASSPLAGEYNEQFF
TRBJ2-5 | TRBV30 | CAWRQTGRGETQYF
TRBJ2-2 | TRBV4-3 | CASSQEQGLNTGELFF
TRBJ1-1 | TRBV5-1 | CASSPGGNTEAFF
TRBJ2-7 | TRBV5-1 | CASSFSLAGASYEQYF
TRBJ2-7 | TRBV7-2 | CASSLNTGDYEQYF
TRBJ1-6 | TRBV28 | CASSVRGSPLHF
TRBJ1-2 | TRBV5-6 | CASSSKGASGYTF
TRBJ2-1 | TRBV7-2 | CASSLGTSGGVEQFF
TRBJ2-5 | TRBV7-2 | CASEGLAGVGETQYF
TRBJ1-2 | TRBV2 | CASSEGNRGSYGYTF
TRBJ1-5 | TRBV2 | CASREGGQIGNQPQHF
TRBJ2-3 | TRBV2 | CASRRDSFRADTQYF
TRBJ2-7 | TRBV14 | CASSQDRGTASYEQYF
TRBJ1-2 | TRBV5-1 | CASSLPGQGNGYTF